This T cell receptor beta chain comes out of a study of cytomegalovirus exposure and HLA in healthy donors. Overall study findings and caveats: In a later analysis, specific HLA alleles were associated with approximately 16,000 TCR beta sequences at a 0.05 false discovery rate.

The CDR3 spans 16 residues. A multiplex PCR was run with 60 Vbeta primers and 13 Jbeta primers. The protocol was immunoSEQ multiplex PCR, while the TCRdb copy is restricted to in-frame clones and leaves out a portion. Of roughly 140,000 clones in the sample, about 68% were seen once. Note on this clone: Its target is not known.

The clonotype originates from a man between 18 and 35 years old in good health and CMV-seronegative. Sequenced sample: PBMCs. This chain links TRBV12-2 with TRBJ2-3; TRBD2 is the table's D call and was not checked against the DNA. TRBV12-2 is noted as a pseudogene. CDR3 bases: TGTGCAAGTCGCTTATCCGAGCGGCCCTACACAGATACGCAGTATTTT. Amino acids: CASRLSERPYTDTQYF.